This T cell receptor beta chain was found in a study of blood T cells in healthy people across ages (dated by TCRdb to between 2015 and 2017). Broadly, across the study: Template switching captured roughly one uniquely barcoded TCR beta cDNA molecule per two T cells in model experiments. To track age-related changes in TCR beta repertoire diversity, the study relied on deep sequencing normalized with unique cDNA molecular identifiers. Donors were grouped into four age groups: young (average 16 years), middle-aged (around 39), aged (62) and long-lived (around 80). Donors of different ages were randomly distributed across sequencing lanes to avoid experimental bias. The study analyzed two additional independent replicas of 1 million unique cDNA reads from the same blood draw for two donors, one aged 18 to 30 and one aged 80 or older.

V and J are truncated by 10 bases and 6 bases respectively, leaving an intervening sequence of 24 bases. The CDR3 has 15 amino acids, counting the end cysteine and phenylalanine. Just the 45-base CDR3 DNA is kept, in frame starting at base 1. From the germline V gene, CDR1 is ENHRY and CDR2 is SYGVKD. Receptors were amplified or captured by 5' RACE. The reads were generated on an Illumina HiSeq 2500. A second PCR of about 6 to 12 cycles was run with a J-beta primer mix and a sample-barcoded 5' primer. Each TCR beta cDNA molecule received a unique molecular identifier from a template-switch 5' adaptor carrying 12 random nucleotides. Each sample yielded at least 2.5 million CDR3-containing paired-end reads. First-strand cDNA was synthesized from all RNA with the Mint cDNA synthesis kit, primed by a TRBC-specific oligonucleotide. Following uracil-DNA glycosylase treatment, all cDNA underwent a first 18-cycle PCR with the universal primers M1SS and BC2_uni_R. As for the original processing: Each sample was normalized by randomly selecting 1 million high-quality reads, each carrying a distinct molecular identifier. Instead of being binned into consensus sequences, reads that shared molecular identifiers were thrown out. MiTCR, run with a Q25 quality threshold and the strictest error-elimination algorithm, handled CDR3 identification, clonotype clustering and error correction. A nonparametric unseen species model with Euler transformation was used to estimate a lower bound on total TCR beta diversity. TCRdb redid the processing of the public reads, applying fastp at Q25 and MiXCR, and retained in-frame beta chains. Rows are unified per CDR3 protein, each entry keeping the most common DNA and genes. TCRdb, not the authors, supplied the V and J calls. This sample gives some 750,000 distinct CDR3 sequences in total; 22% of them show up just once. In total, the top ten clones hold roughly 22% of the sample.

On the study overall, not on this receptor specifically: As age increased, observed TCR beta diversity per million T cells dropped in a roughly linear way, and a significant reduction was already evident by age 40. Donor CMV infection status was unknown, potentially confounding age-related changes in expanded clonotypes. The long-lived group showed more naive CD4+ T cells, fewer expanded clones and increased TCR diversity than the aged group, suggesting age selection. A strong correlation was found between observed TCR beta diversity and the percentage of naive T cells measured by flow cytometry. Estimates of total diversity based on one million sequenced T cells were regarded as lower bounds and as underestimates. Since profiling was done on bulk unsorted PBMCs, naive and antigen-experienced compartments could not be conclusively compared.

Systemically healthy Caucasian individuals from Russia, some 36 in total and aged about 6 to 95 years, were included as donors. Approximately 9.3 milliliters of peripheral blood were collected from each donor into EDTA-treated Vacutainer tubes. Ficoll-Paque density-gradient centrifugation was used to isolate PBMCs, with at least 6.5 million obtained per sample. Total RNA was extracted from PBMCs with Trizol reagent, with at least 5 micrograms obtained per sample. For every donor, an aliquot of PBMCs went through flow cytometry to measure the percentages of naive CD45RAhigh/CD27high T cells. This clonotype was seen a handful of times. There is no known antigen for this receptor. Within one base of it there is no much larger clone, and no base qualities were kept.

Material: blood. The chain is assembled from TRBV10-3 and TRBJ1-2; the D segment could be TRBD1, given 6 matching bases. This sequence originates from a man aged 65-85 years in good health. The nucleotide sequence is TGTGCCAGCGAAACAGGGCCCGGGAACGTCGATGGCTACACCTTC. It translates as CASETGPGNVDGYTF.